The 7 T cell receptor beta chains given below trace back to one sample, sequenced in a study of shared clonotypes between healthy human individuals. This table comes from immunoSEQ multiplex PCR, and its TCRdb copy is limited to in-frame clones, with some not included. This sample yields 1.6 million or so clones, of which about 98.5% are seen a single time; under 0.45% belongs to the top ten. The specimen sequenced was naive CD4+ T cells sorted from blood. Indicated subset: CD45RA+ positively selected. The receptors here all came from a man aged 30 to 39 in good health.

CDR3 amino acids: CASSPPTGGPTEAFF. In DNA, the CDR3 is TGTGCCAGCTCACCCCCGACAGGGGGCCCCACTGAAGCTTTCTTT. V usage is TRBV18 and J usage is TRBJ1-1, with TRBD1 matching 10 bases. The CDR3 consists of 15 residues. Germline CDR1 and CDR2: KGHSH and LQKENI. Trimming at V came to 3 bases and at J to 4 bases, leaving 5 bases not matched to a gene.

This chain links TRBV6-1 with TRBJ1-1, with D possibly TRBD1 on 5 matching bases. Looked up from germline, CDR1 is MNHNS and CDR2 is SASEGT. Trimming stripped 6 bases from V and 2 bases from J, with 13 bases between. The CDR3 extends over 14 amino acids. The CDR3 bases are TGTGCCAGCAGGGGGGTAGGCAGAAACACTGAAGCTTTCTTT. Residues: CASRGVGRNTEAFF.

Concerning this clone itself: The sample holds other DNA sequences that translate to the same CDR3. This chain uses TRBV19 with TRBJ2-3; TRBD2 might be the D (5 bases). The length of the CDR3 is 14 residues. Trimming pared 3 bases from V and 1 base from J, leaving 8 bases between. Germline V CDR1 and CDR2: LNHDA, SQIVND (reference sequence). The CDR3 sequence is CASSIGLGTDTQYF. CDR3 nucleotide sequence: TGTGCCAGTAGTATCGGACTGGGCACAGATACGCAGTATTTT.

The CDR3 loop is CASSYLRGATFF. CDR3 nucleotides: TGTGCCAGCAGTTACCTGCGGGGGGCGACTTTCTTT. The chain combines TRBV6-5 with TRBJ1-1; possibly TRBD1 for D (6 bases). V shed 2 bases and J shed 12 bases, with 13 bases lying between them. The CDR3 covers 12 residues. The V gene's germline CDR1 is MNHEY and CDR2 SVGAGI.

The chain recombines TRBV19 with TRBJ1-2, with 9 bases aligning to TRBD1. The CDR3 is 17 residues long. V was pared by 4 bases and J by 6 bases, with 15 bases of the junction left unmatched. Germline V gene lookup returns CDR1 LNHDA and CDR2 SQIVND (reference sequence). In DNA, the CDR3 is TGTGCCAGTAGTAGGGGCCGGGACAGGGAAGTTGGCGATGGCTACACCTTC. This sequence encodes CASSRGRDREVGDGYTF.

In its sample, this clone was seen once. The V call is TRBV10-3, the J call TRBJ2-2; D may match TRBD1 or TRBD2 (6 bases each). Germline values: CDR1 ENHRY, CDR2 SYGVKD. The CDR3 is 13 amino acids. Deletions cut 10 bases from V and 11 bases from J, with 20 bases between. This CDR3 is CATQHGGGSELFF. CDR3 DNA sequence: TGTGCCACCCAGCACGGAGGGGGTTCAGAGCTGTTTTTT.

The chain recombines TRBV10-3 with TRBJ2-7; D might be TRBD1 (6 bases). This CDR3 comprises 16 residues. Germline CDR1 and CDR2: ENHRY and SYGVKD. Trimming took off 0 bases at V and 3 bases at J, with 15 bases between the two ends. As DNA, the CDR3 is TGTGCCATCAGTGAGTCGAAGTCGAAAGGGGGCTACGAGCAGTACTTC. It codes for CAISESKSKGGYEQYF.